Described below is a single T cell receptor (beta chain) sequence and its context. The target antigen is unknown. Phlebotomy per donor yielded a single 2.5 ml blood sample. The sample originates from a study of monozygotic twins with inflammatory bowel disease. TCRdb re-called the 5' RACE reads and catalogs CDR3 proteins one per entry, DNA excluded. This table lists 350,000 to 550,000 distinct CDR3 sequences. Germline V lookup: CDR1 SGHVS, CDR2 FNYEAQ. CDR3 size: 15 residues. Study-wide results and caveats: Reduced clonotype sharing with other individuals was observed in IBD patients relative to healthy twins, especially with disease activity.

This clonotype originated in a human donor with ulcerative colitis or Crohn's disease, or a healthy co-twin of an affected twin (not recorded which). Sequenced input: blood. This chain links TRBV7-6 with TRBJ2-3; there is no DNA to check the TCRdb D call of TRBD1. CDR3 in amino acids: CASSLAPGATDTQYF.